The clone carrying this TCR beta chain appeared a single time. What it binds is unknown. These data belong to a study of T cell repertoires in ileal Crohn's disease. Study context: Patients had a median roughly 8-year disease duration, and around 35% were active smokers.

This CDR3 comprises 16 residues. Per the germline V gene, CDR1 is SEHNR and CDR2 is FQNEAQ (reference sequence). With V trimmed by 5 bases and J by 6 bases, 5 bases remained unmatched. TCRdb's table, derived via immunoSEQ multiplex PCR, lists solely in-frame clones and lacks some. The table has roughly 7,000 clones, 83% seen once. Study outcomes and limitations: Clonality above 26.8% at surgery always came with endoscopic recurrence.

The receptor was isolated from an adult with Crohn's disease. Sequencing was done on a sample of ileal tissue. V gene TRBV7-9 combines with J gene TRBJ2-2; the match to TRBD2 covers 14 bases. The CDR3 loop is CASSPPGLAGAGELFF. In DNA, the CDR3 is TGTGCCAGCAGCCCCCCGGGACTAGCGGGAGCCGGGGAGCTGTTTTTT.